These T cell receptor beta chains were read from a single sample in a study of T cell responses to AZD1222 COVID-19 vaccine. Profiled with immunoSEQ multiplex PCR; TCRdb holds only in-frame clones, not every one. The sample holds roughly 99,000 clones, around 90% seen once. Source: peripheral blood, taken 28 days after the second AZD1222 dose. These receptors came from an adult who received the AZD1222 COVID-19 vaccine. Each CDR3 is given with its conserved first and last residue. D genes are given only for firm matches. Rows may omit the clone size; those that give it use once, few, many or a size class.

.	TRBJ2-7	.	TRBV7-9	CASSLVIKDEQYF	TGTGCCAGCAGCTTAGTCATCAAGGACGAGCAGTACTTC
TRBD1	TRBJ2-4	.	TRBV6-1	CASSEIGGPKNIQYF	TGTGCCAGCAGTGAAATAGGGGGCCCCAAAAACATTCAGTACTTC
.	TRBJ1-1	.	TRBV7-2	CASSLAANTEAFF	TGTGCCAGCAGCTTAGCCGCGAACACTGAAGCTTTCTTT
TRBD1	TRBJ2-5	.	TRBV2	CASSKGQPSMETQYF	TGTGCCAGCAGTAAGGGACAGCCCTCGATGGAGACCCAGTACTTC
.	TRBJ1-2	.	TRBV2	CASSAGTDTGYTF	TGTGCCAGCAGCGCTGGGACGGATACTGGCTACACCTTC
.	TRBJ2-1	.	TRBV3-1/TRBV3-2	CASSHGSSDSYNEQFF	TGTGCCAGCAGCCATGGTTCGAGCGATTCCTACAATGAGCAGTTCTTC
.	TRBJ1-6	once	TRBV7-6	CASSHFSYNSPLHF	TGTGCCAGCAGTCACTTCTCCTATAATTCACCCCTCCACTTT
.	TRBJ1-1	few	TRBV9	CASSSGLLNTEAFF	TGTGCCAGCAGCTCGGGACTCTTGAACACTGAAGCTTTCTTT
.	TRBJ2-7	.	TRBV4-1	CASSQEPLGDGYF	TGCGCCAGCAGCCAAGAACCTTTAGGTGATGGGTACTTC
.	TRBJ1-2	once	TRBV18	CASSPTTEYGYTF	TGTGCCAGCTCACCAACGACAGAATATGGCTACACCTTC
.	TRBJ1-2	.	TRBV6-2/TRBV6-3	CASSTVYGYTF	TGTGCCAGCAGTACCGTCTATGGCTACACCTTC
.	TRBJ2-1	.	TRBV15	CATSRETEAAYNEQFF	TGTGCCACCAGCAGAGAGACGGAGGCGGCCTACAATGAGCAGTTCTTC
.	TRBJ1-4	few	TRBV12-3/TRBV12-4	CASSLLLNEKLFF	TGTGCCAGCAGTTTATTGTTAAATGAAAAACTGTTTTTT
.	TRBJ1-1	.	TRBV6-2/TRBV6-3	CASSYRSMNTEAFF	TGTGCCAGCAGTTATCGAAGCATGAACACTGAAGCTTTCTTT
.	TRBJ1-4	.	TRBV6-5	CASARDYNEKLFF	TGTGCCAGCGCTCGGGACTATAATGAAAAACTGTTTTTT
.	TRBJ1-5	once	TRBV6-2/TRBV6-3	CASSYSRDQPQHF	TGTGCCAGCAGTTACTCGAGGGATCAGCCCCAGCATTTT
.	TRBJ2-1	once	TRBV18	CASSQGWDSNNEQFF	TGTGCCAGCTCACAGGGATGGGACTCTAACAATGAGCAGTTCTTC
TRBD1	TRBJ1-2	.	TRBV18	CASSSSLDREDGYTF	TGTGCCAGCTCATCGAGCCTCGACAGGGAGGATGGCTACACCTTC
TRBD1	TRBJ2-6	.	TRBV24-1	CATSDRQGEYGANVLTF	TGTGCCACCAGTGATAGACAGGGGGAGTATGGGGCCAACGTCCTGACTTTC
.	TRBJ1-1	.	TRBV5-1	CASSFGTLNTEAFF	TGCGCCAGCAGTTTTGGGACTTTGAACACTGAAGCTTTCTTT
.	TRBJ1-2	.	TRBV4-1	CASSQAVGFYGYTF	TGCGCCAGCAGCCAAGCTGTGGGGTTCTATGGCTACACCTTC
.	TRBJ2-1	.	TRBV5-8	CASSSQGSYNEQFF	TGTGCCAGCAGCAGTCAGGGCTCCTACAATGAGCAGTTCTTC
.	TRBJ2-4	.	TRBV13	CASAVSGATPGNIQYF	TGTGCCAGCGCGGTCTCAGGGGCTACCCCGGGAAACATTCAGTACTTC
.	TRBJ1-6	.	TRBV5-1	CASSLQGKSPLHF	TGCGCCAGCAGCCTACAGGGCAAGTCACCCCTCCACTTT
.	TRBJ2-7	once	TRBV30	CAWSRASYEQYF	TGTGCCTGGAGTAGGGCATCCTACGAGCAGTACTTC
.	TRBJ1-6	.	TRBV5-6	CASSFPNRGSPLHF	TGTGCCAGCAGCTTCCCCAATCGTGGTTCACCCCTCCACTTT
TRBD2	TRBJ2-3	.	TRBV19	CASSTPGGGGGTDTQYF	TGTGCCAGTAGTACCCCGGGGGGTGGAGGAGGCACAGATACGCAGTATTTT
.	TRBJ2-5	.	TRBV5-1	CASSLSGTTETQYF	TGCGCCAGCAGCTTGTCAGGGACGACGGAGACCCAGTACTTC
.	TRBJ1-4	once	TRBV28	CASSFLGLDEKLFF	TGTGCCAGCAGTTTTTTGGGCCTTGATGAAAAACTGTTTTTT
TRBD1	TRBJ1-2	.	TRBV4-1	CASSFRTGPNYGYTF	TGCGCCAGCAGCTTCCGGACAGGTCCTAACTATGGCTACACCTTC
TRBD2	TRBJ2-1	.	TRBV14	CASSRYLAGGPYEQFF	TGTGCCAGCAGCCGATACCTAGCGGGAGGGCCCTATGAGCAGTTCTTC
.	TRBJ2-1	.	TRBV11-3	CASSLGGRSSYNEQFF	TGTGCCAGCAGCTTAGGGGGGAGGAGCTCCTACAATGAGCAGTTCTTC
.	TRBJ2-3	.	TRBV24-1	CATSVSGGTDTQYF	TGTGCCACCAGTGTCTCCGGGGGCACAGATACGCAGTATTTT
.	TRBJ1-4	few	TRBV29-1	CSAYIEKLFF	TGCAGCGCCTACATCGAGAAACTGTTTTTT
.	TRBJ2-7	.	TRBV21-1	CASSKGGQGSYEQYF	TGTGCCAGCAGCAAAGGGGGACAGGGCTCCTACGAGCAGTACTTC
.	TRBJ1-5	.	TRBV7-9	CASSLNGDQPQHF	TGTGCCAGCAGCTTAAACGGGGATCAGCCCCAGCATTTT
.	TRBJ2-3	.	TRBV4-2	CASSQSTYSTDTQYF	TGTGCCAGCAGCCAGTCGACTTATAGCACAGATACGCAGTATTTT
.	TRBJ1-2	.	TRBV3-1/TRBV3-2	CASSLNSNYGYTF	TGTGCCAGCAGCCTCAATTCTAACTATGGCTACACCTTC